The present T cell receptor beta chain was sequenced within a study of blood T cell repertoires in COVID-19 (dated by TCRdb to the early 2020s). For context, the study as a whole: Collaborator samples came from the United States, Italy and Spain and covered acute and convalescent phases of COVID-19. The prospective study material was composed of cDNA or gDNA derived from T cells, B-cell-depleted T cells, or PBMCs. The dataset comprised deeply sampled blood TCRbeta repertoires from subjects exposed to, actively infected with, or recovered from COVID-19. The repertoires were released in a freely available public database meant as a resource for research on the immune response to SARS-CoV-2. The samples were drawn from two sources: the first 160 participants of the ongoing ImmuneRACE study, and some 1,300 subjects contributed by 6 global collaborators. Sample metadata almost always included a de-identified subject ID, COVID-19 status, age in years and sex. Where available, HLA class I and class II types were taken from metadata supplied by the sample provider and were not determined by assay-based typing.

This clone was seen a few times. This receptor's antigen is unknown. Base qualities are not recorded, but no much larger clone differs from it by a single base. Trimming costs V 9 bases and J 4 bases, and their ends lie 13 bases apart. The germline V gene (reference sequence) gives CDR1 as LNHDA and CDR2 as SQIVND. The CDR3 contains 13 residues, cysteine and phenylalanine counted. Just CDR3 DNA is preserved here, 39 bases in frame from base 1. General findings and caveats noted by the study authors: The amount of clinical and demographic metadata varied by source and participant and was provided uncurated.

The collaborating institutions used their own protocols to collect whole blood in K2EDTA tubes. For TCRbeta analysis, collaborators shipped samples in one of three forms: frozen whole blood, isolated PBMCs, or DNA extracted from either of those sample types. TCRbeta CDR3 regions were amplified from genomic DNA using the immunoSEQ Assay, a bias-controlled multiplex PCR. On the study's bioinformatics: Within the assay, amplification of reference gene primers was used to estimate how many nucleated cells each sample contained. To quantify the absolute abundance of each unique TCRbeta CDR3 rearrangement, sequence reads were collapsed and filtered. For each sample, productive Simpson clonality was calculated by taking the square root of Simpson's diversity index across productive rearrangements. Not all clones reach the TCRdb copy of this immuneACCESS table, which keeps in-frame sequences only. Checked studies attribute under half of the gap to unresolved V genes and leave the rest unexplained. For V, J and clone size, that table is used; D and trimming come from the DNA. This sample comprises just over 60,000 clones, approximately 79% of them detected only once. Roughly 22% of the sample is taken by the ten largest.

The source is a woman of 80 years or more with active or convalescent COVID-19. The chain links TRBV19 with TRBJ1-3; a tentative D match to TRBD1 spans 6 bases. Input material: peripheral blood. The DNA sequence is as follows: TGTGCCAGCCAAAACAGGGACGGAAACACCATATATTTT. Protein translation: CASQNRDGNTIYF.